This is a list of T cell receptor beta chains from one sample in a study of T cell changes during pregnancy in multiple sclerosis. The repertoire was sequenced with immunoSEQ multiplex PCR; TCRdb's copy has only in-frame clones and lacks some. The sample includes more than 55,000 clones, 80% to 95% of them seen just once. The material sequenced was peripheral blood, taken in the third trimester of pregnancy. All receptors come from a female donor in good health, enrolled as a control in a pregnancy study. Each CDR3 is given with its conserved first and last residue. The D gene is left open where the match is weak. Some rows have no size entry. The others give once, few or many, or a class for an expanded clone.

J gene,D gene,V gene,clone size,CDR3 DNA,CDR3 protein
TRBJ1-5,TRBD1,TRBV10-3,NA,TGTGCCATCAGTGAGTCGGGACAGGGAGATCAGCCCCAGCATTTT,CAISESGQGDQPQHF
TRBJ1-5,NA,TRBV10-2,NA,TGCGCCAGCAGTGAGGGGGACACCTTCAACCAGCCCCAGCATTTT,CASSEGDTFNQPQHF
TRBJ1-2,NA,TRBV6-5,NA,TGTGCCAGCAGTAGTAATCAGGGTGGCGGCTACACCTTC,CASSSNQGGGYTF
TRBJ2-3,TRBD2,TRBV2,NA,TGTGCCAGCAGTCGATTAGCGGGAGGCACAGATACGCAGTATTTT,CASSRLAGGTDTQYF
TRBJ1-5,TRBD1,TRBV19,NA,TGTGCCAGTAGTATCCCTACGAGGGACAGAAGGAATCAGCCCCAGCATTTT,CASSIPTRDRRNQPQHF
TRBJ2-1,NA,TRBV6-5,once,TGTGCCAGCAGTTTAGAAGGGAGCTCCTACAATGAGCAGTTCTTC,CASSLEGSSYNEQFF
TRBJ2-1,TRBD2,TRBV7-8,NA,TGTGCCAGCACCCATCAGCGGGGGCGAGACAATGAGCAGTTCTTC,CASTHQRGRDNEQFF
TRBJ2-1,NA,TRBV14,NA,TGTGCCAGCAGGGGGCTTCCATCCTACAATGAGCAGTTCTTC,CASRGLPSYNEQFF
TRBJ1-6,TRBD1,TRBV7-9,NA,TGTGCCAGCAGCTTAGGACAGGGTGAAAATTCACCCCTCCACTTT,CASSLGQGENSPLHF
TRBJ1-3,TRBD1,TRBV18,NA,TGTGCCAGCTCACCCGGACAGGGCCTCTCTGGAAACACCATATATTTT,CASSPGQGLSGNTIYF
TRBJ1-2,TRBD1,TRBV19,once,TGTGCCAGTAGTATGGTGAGACAGGGGGTTAACTATGGCTACACCTTC,CASSMVRQGVNYGYTF
TRBJ1-6,TRBD1,TRBV13,NA,TGTGCCAGCAGCTCGAAACAAGGACAGGGTAATTCACCCCTCCACTTT,CASSSKQGQGNSPLHF
TRBJ1-1,TRBD1,TRBV7-8,few,TGTGCCAGCAGCCCCGGGACAGGGGCTCTGAACACTGAAGCTTTCTTT,CASSPGTGALNTEAFF
TRBJ1-2,NA,TRBV25-1,NA,TGTGCCAGCAAAGGCGGGGGGCTGGGTTTTGGCTACACCTTC,CASKGGGLGFGYTF
TRBJ2-5,NA,TRBV11-3,NA,TGTGCCAGCAGCGTACCAGACAGAAGGGGAGAGACCCAGTACTTC,CASSVPDRRGETQYF
TRBJ2-1,TRBD1,TRBV18,once,TGTGCCAGCTCACCACAGGGACAGGGGGCCTCAGGGCAGTTCTTC,CASSPQGQGASGQFF
TRBJ2-1,TRBD2,TRBV27,NA,TGTGCCAGCAGTCTGGGACTAGCGGACTACAATGAGCAGTTCTTC,CASSLGLADYNEQFF
TRBJ2-1,TRBD2,TRBV7-2,once,TGTGCCAGCAGCCCGACTAGCGGGACCAATGAGCAGTTCTTC,CASSPTSGTNEQFF
TRBJ2-5,TRBD2,TRBV5-5,NA,TGTGCCAGCAGCGGGTCTAGCGGGGGGTACCAAGAGACCCAGTACTTC,CASSGSSGGYQETQYF
TRBJ2-5,TRBD1,TRBV29-1,NA,TGCAGCGTTTCCGGGCGACAGGGGTTACAAGAGACCCAGTACTTC,CSVSGRQGLQETQYF
TRBJ1-6,NA,TRBV5-4,NA,TGTGCCAGCAGCTACCAGGGTTCACCCCTCCACTTT,CASSYQGSPLHF
TRBJ1-5,NA,TRBV18,NA,TGTGCCAGCTCACCACCCCTCCGCGGGGGGTTACATCAGCCCCAGCATTTT,CASSPPLRGGLHQPQHF
TRBJ2-5,NA,TRBV29-1,NA,TGCAGCGTTCGTTGGGGAGTTCAAGAGACCCAGTACTTC,CSVRWGVQETQYF
TRBJ1-5,NA,TRBV5-5,NA,TGTGCCAGCAGCTTGGACCGCGGAAAGAATCAGCCCCAGCATTTT,CASSLDRGKNQPQHF
TRBJ2-7,TRBD1,TRBV5-6,NA,TGTGCCAGCAGCTTGGGCGGACAGGGGGCAGGATACGAGCAGTACTTC,CASSLGGQGAGYEQYF
TRBJ2-1,TRBD2,TRBV7-2,NA,TGTGCCAGCAGCTTAGCGGAACTAGCGGCCGCCGGGGAGCAGTTCTTC,CASSLAELAAAGEQFF
TRBJ2-1,NA,TRBV9,NA,TGTGCCAGCAGCCCCGGACTCCCCTCCCCGCATGAGCAGTTCTTC,CASSPGLPSPHEQFF
TRBJ1-2,NA,TRBV11-2,NA,TGTGCCAGCAGCACCCAGGACACCTATGGCTACACCTTC,CASSTQDTYGYTF
TRBJ2-1,TRBD2,TRBV30,NA,TGTGCCTGGAGTACCCTGGGCGGGAGGTACTCCTACAATGAGCAGTTCTTC,CAWSTLGGRYSYNEQFF
TRBJ2-3,TRBD1,TRBV9,NA,TGTGCCAGCAGCGCAGACAGGGAAGATACGCAGTATTTT,CASSADREDTQYF
TRBJ1-4,TRBD1,TRBV7-2,NA,TGTGCCAGCAGCTTAGATTTGGGACAGGGGGCTGAAAAACTGTTTTTT,CASSLDLGQGAEKLFF
TRBJ2-7,NA,TRBV5-6,NA,TGTGCCAGCAGCTTGGGCGGGGCGGGGGCGTCCTACGAGCAGTACTTC,CASSLGGAGASYEQYF
TRBJ1-5,NA,TRBV4-2,NA,TGTGCCAGCAGCCTGGGGCAGGGCAATCAGCCCCAGCATTTT,CASSLGQGNQPQHF
TRBJ2-1,NA,TRBV5-6,NA,TGTGCCAGCAGCTTAGAGAATGAGCAGTTCTTC,CASSLENEQFF
TRBJ1-3,NA,TRBV2,once,TGTGCCAGCAGTCACCTGATCAGCTCTGGAAACACCATATATTTT,CASSHLISSGNTIYF
TRBJ1-3,TRBD1,TRBV11-3,NA,TGTGCCAGCAGCTTATGGGGGAGCGTAGGGGGCAGGGGAAACACCATATATTTT,CASSLWGSVGGRGNTIYF
TRBJ1-5,NA,TRBV6-5,NA,TGTGCCAGCAGCAAACAGGGCGGTGGCAATCAGCCCCAGCATTTT,CASSKQGGGNQPQHF
TRBJ1-5,NA,TRBV19,NA,TGTGCCAGTAGGACAGGAGGAAATCAGCCCCAGCATTTT,CASRTGGNQPQHF
TRBJ2-7,NA,TRBV27,NA,TGTGCCAGCAGTAGGGTCCCGGACAGTTTCTACGAGCAGTACTTC,CASSRVPDSFYEQYF
TRBJ2-5,TRBD1,TRBV27,NA,TGTGCCAGTGGCCAGGGGGCACGGCCGTCGGAGACCCAGTACTTC,CASGQGARPSETQYF
TRBJ2-7,TRBD1,TRBV5-3,NA,TGTGCCAGAAGCGGGGACAGGGGCCTATCCTACGAGCAGTACTTC,CARSGDRGLSYEQYF
TRBJ1-1,NA,TRBV30,NA,TGTGCCTGGAGCCCGTATTTACAGGGAAACACTGAAGCTTTCTTT,CAWSPYLQGNTEAFF
TRBJ1-2,TRBD1,TRBV30,NA,TGTGCCAGGGGACAGACCTATGGCTACACCTTC,CARGQTYGYTF
TRBJ1-2,NA,TRBV7-2,NA,TGTGCCAGCAGCCAACAGGCTAACTATGGCTACACCTTC,CASSQQANYGYTF
TRBJ2-1,TRBD1,TRBV6-6,NA,TGTGCCAGCAACCAAAAGGACAGGGTTTACAATGAGCAGTTCTTC,CASNQKDRVYNEQFF
TRBJ2-7,NA,TRBV27,few,TGTGCCAGCAGACCCACCAGCGAGCAGTACTTC,CASRPTSEQYF
TRBJ1-5,TRBD1,TRBV15,NA,TGTGCCACCAGCAGAGGGGGACAGGGGATACCTCGTCAAAATAGCAATCAGCCCCAGCATTTT,CATSRGGQGIPRQNSNQPQHF
TRBJ1-4,TRBD1,TRBV7-9,NA,TGTGCCAGCAGCACCGACAGGGGGCAGGGTGAAAAACTGTTTTTT,CASSTDRGQGEKLFF
TRBJ2-7,TRBD1,TRBV30,NA,TGTGCCTGGAACTACAGGGGGATAACCTACGAGCAGTACTTC,CAWNYRGITYEQYF